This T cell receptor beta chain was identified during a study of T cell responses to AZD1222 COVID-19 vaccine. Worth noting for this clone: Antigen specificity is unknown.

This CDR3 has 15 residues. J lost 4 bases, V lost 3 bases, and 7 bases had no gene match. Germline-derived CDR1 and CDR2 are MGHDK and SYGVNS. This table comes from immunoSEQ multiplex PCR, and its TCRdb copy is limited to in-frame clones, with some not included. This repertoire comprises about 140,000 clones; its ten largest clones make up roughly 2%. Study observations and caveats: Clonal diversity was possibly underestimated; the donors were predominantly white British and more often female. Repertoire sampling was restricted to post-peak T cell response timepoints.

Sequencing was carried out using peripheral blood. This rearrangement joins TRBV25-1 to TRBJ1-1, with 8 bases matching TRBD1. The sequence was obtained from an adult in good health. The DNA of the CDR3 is TGTGCCAGCAGTGATAGGGGCAGGGGGCCCACTGAAGCTTTCTTT. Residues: CASSDRGRGPTEAFF. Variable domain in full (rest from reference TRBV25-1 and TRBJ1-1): EADIYQTPRYLVIGTGKKITLECSQTMGHDKMYWYQQDPGMELHLIHYSYGVNSTEKGDLSSESTVSRIRTEHFPLTLESARPSHTSQYLCASSDRGRGPTEAFFGQGTRLTVV.